This note documents a single T cell receptor beta chain sequence. The data are from a study of blood T cell repertoires in COVID-19. The overall study: The United States, Italy and Spain were the sources of the acute and convalescent COVID-19 samples. PBMCs, B-cell-depleted T cells, or T cells were the source of the cDNA or gDNA that made up the material.

This CDR3 has 14 residues. The V gene's germline CDR1 is SGHRS and CDR2 YFSETQ. Trimming took 6 bases from V and 7 from J, leaving 17 bases between them. Some clones are missing from TCRdb's copy, which holds only in-frame ones; the method was immunoSEQ multiplex PCR. In the table there are fewer than 250,000 clones, about 88% of which are singletons. Material for sequencing was peripheral blood. This chain joins TRBV5-1 and TRBJ2-1, with D perhaps matching TRBD2 (6 bases). This receptor was obtained from a human donor in a cohort sampled during active COVID-19. DNA for the CDR3: TGCGCCAGCACCCGTGGAGGGGAGGCGAATGAGCAGTTCTTC. Its translation is CASTRGGEANEQFF. Full variable domain (rest looked up from reference TRBV5-1 and TRBJ2-1): KAGVTQTPRYLIKTRGQQVTLSCSPISGHRSVSWYQQTPGQGLQFLFEYFSETQRNKGNFPGRFSGRQFSNSRSEMNVSTLELGDSALYLCASTRGGEANEQFFGPGTRLTVL.